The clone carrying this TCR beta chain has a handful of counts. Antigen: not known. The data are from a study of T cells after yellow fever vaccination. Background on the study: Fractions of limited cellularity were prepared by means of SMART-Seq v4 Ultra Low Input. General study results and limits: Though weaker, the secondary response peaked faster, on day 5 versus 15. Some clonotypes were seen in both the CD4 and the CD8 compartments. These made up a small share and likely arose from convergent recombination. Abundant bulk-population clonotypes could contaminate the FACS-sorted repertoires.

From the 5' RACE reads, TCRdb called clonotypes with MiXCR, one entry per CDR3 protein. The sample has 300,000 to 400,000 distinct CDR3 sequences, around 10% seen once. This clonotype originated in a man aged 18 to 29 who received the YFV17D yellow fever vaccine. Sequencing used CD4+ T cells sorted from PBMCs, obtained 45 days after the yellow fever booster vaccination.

CDR3 bases: TGTGCCAGCAGGCTAGCGGGGGGGCCCCAAGAGACCCAGTACTTC. This sequence encodes CASRLAGGPQETQYF. The chain couples TRBV12-3 or TRBV12-4 to TRBJ2-5, with 12 nucleotides matching TRBD2. The V segment lost 6 bases and the J segment 1 base; nucleotides outside the gene matches: 3. The CDR3 consists of 15 residues.